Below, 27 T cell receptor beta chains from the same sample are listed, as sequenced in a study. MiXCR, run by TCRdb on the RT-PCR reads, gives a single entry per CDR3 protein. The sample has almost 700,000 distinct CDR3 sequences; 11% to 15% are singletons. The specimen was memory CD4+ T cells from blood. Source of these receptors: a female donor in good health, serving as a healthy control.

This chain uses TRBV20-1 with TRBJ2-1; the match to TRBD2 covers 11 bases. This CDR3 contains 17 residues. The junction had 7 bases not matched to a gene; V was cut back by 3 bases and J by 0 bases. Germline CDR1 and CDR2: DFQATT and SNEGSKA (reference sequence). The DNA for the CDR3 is TGCAGTGCTAGCTCGGCTAGCGGGGGGAGCTCCTACAATGAGCAGTTCTTC. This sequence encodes CSASSASGGSSYNEQFF.

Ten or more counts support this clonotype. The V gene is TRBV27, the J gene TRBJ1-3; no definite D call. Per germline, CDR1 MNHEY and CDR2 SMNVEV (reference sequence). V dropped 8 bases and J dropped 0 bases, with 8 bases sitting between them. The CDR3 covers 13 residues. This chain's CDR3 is CASLVSSGNTIYF. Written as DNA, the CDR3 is TGTGCCAGCTTAGTTAGCTCTGGAAACACCATATATTTT.

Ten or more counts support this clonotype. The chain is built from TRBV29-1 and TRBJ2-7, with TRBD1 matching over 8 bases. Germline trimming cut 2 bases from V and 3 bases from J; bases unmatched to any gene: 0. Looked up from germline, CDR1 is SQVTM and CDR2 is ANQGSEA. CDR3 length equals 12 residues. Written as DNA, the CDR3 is TGCAGCGTTGAAACAGGGGGCTACGAGCAGTACTTC. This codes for CSVETGGYEQYF.

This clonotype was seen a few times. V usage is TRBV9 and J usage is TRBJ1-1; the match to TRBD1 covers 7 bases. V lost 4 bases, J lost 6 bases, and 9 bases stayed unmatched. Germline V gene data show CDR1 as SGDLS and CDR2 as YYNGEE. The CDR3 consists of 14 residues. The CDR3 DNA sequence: TGTGCCAGCAGCCGAACAGGGGAGAAGGCTGAAGCTTTCTTT. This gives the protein CASSRTGEKAEAFF.

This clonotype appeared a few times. In DNA, the CDR3 is TGTGCCAGCAGCTTTAAACAGAACTATGGCTACACCTTC. Protein: CASSFKQNYGYTF. The chain joins TRBV7-2 to TRBJ1-2; D uncertain. The CDR3 spans 13 residues. V shed 3 bases and J shed 2 bases, with 7 bases lying between them. Germline CDR1 and CDR2: SGHTA and FQGNSA.

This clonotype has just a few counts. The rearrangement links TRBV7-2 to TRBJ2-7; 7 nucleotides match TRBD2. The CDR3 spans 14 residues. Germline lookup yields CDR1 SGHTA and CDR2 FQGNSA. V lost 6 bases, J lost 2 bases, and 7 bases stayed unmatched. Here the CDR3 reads CASRPGTTPYEQYF. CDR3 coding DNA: TGTGCCAGCAGGCCCGGGACTACCCCCTACGAGCAGTACTTC.

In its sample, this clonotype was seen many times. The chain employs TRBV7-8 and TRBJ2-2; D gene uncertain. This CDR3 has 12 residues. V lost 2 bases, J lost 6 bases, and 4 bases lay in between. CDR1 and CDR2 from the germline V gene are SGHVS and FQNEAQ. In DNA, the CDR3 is TGTGCCAGCAGCTTATGGGCCGGGGAGCTGTTTTTT. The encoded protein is CASSLWAGELFF.

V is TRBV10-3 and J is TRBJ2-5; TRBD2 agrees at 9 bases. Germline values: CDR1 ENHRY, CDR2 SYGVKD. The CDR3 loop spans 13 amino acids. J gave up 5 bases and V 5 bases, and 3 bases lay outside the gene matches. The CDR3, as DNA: TGTGCCATCAGTCTAGCGGGAACTGAGACCCAGTACTTC. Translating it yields CAISLAGTETQYF.

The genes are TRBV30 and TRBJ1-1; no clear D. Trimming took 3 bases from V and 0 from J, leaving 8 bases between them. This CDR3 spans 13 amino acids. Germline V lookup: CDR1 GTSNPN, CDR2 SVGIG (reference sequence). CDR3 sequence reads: CAWRGFMNTEAFF. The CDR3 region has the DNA TGTGCCTGGAGGGGGTTCATGAACACTGAAGCTTTCTTT. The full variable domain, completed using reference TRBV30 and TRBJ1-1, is SQTIHQWPATLVQPVGSPLSLECTVEGTSNPNLYWYRQAAGRGLQLLFYSVGIGQISSEVPQNLSASRPQDRQFILSSKKLLLSDSGFYLCAWRGFMNTEAFFGQGTRLTVV.

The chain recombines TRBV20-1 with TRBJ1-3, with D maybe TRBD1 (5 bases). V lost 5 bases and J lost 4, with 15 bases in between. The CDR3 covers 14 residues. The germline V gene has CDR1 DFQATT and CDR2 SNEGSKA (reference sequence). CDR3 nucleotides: TGCAGTGCTTCCCAGGGTACTGGAGGAAACACCATATATTTT. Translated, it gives CSASQGTGGNTIYF.

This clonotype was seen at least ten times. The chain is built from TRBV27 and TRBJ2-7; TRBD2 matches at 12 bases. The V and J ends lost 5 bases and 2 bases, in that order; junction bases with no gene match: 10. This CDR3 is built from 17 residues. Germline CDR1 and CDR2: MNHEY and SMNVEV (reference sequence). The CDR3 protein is CASSDVFLAGGPYEQYF. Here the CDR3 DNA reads TGTGCCAGCAGTGACGTTTTTCTAGCGGGAGGGCCCTACGAGCAGTACTTC.

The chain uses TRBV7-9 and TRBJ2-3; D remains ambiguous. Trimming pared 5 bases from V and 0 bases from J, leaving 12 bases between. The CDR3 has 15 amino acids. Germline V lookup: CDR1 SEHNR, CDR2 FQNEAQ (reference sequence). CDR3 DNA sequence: TGTGCCAGCAGCACCCGTCCTGGGAGCACAGATACGCAGTATTTT. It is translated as CASSTRPGSTDTQYF.

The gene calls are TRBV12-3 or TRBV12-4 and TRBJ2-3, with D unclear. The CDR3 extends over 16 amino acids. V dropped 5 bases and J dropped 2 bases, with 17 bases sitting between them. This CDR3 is CASSPQGPPNTDTQYF. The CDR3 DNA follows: TGTGCCAGCAGTCCCCAAGGACCGCCCAACACAGATACGCAGTATTTT.

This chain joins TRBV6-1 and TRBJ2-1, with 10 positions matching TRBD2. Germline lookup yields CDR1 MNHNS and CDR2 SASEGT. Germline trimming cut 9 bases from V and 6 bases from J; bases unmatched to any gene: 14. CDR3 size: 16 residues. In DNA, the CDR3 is TGTGCCAGGTGGAGTAGCGGGAGGTCCCTCGGCAATGAGCAGTTCTTC. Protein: CARWSSGRSLGNEQFF.

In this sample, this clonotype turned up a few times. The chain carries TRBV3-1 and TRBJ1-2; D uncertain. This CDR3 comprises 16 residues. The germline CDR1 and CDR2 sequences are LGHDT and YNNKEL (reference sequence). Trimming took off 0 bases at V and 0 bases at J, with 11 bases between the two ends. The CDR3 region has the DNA TGTGCCAGCAGCCAAGATGGGCGGATCGCTAACTATGGCTACACCTTC. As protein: CASSQDGRIANYGYTF.

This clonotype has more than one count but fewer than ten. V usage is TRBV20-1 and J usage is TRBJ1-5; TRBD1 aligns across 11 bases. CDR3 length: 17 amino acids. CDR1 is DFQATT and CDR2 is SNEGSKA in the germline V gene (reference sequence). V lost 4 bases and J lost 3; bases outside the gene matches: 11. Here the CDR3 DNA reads TGCAGTGCTATAGGGGGGACAGGGGGGTTTAACAATCAGCCCCAGCATTTT. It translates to CSAIGGTGGFNNQPQHF.

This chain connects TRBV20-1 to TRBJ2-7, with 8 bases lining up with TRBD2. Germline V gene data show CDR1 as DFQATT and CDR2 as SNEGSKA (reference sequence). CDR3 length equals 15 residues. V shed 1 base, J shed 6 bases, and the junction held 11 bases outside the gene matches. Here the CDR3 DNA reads TGCAGTGCTAGAGTGTTCTCCGGGGGGGCGGGCGAGCAGTACTTC. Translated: CSARVFSGGAGEQYF.

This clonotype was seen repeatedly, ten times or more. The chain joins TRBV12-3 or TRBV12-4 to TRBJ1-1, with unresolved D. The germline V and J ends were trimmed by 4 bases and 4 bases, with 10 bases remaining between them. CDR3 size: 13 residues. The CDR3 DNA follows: TGTGCCAGCAGTTCCCACCCAGGCACTGAAGCTTTCTTT. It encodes CASSSHPGTEAFF.

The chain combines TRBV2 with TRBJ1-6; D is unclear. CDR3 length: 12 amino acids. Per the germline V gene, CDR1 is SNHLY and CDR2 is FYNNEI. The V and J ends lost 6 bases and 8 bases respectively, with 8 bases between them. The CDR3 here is CASRTDDSPLHF. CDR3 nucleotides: TGTGCCAGCAGGACGGACGATTCACCCCTCCACTTT.

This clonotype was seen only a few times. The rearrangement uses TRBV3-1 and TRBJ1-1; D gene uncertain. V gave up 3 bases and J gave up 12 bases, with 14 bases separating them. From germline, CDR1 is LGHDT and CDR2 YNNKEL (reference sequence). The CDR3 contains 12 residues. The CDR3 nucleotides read TGTGCCAGCAGCCATGGTGGGGAGGAGACTTTCTTT. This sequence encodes CASSHGGEETFF.

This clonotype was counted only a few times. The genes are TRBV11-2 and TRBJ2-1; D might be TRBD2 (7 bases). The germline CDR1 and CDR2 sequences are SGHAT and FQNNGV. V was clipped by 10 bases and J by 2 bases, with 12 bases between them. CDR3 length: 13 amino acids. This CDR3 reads CATGGGPYNEQFF. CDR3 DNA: TGTGCCACCGGCGGGGGCCCCTACAATGAGCAGTTCTTC.

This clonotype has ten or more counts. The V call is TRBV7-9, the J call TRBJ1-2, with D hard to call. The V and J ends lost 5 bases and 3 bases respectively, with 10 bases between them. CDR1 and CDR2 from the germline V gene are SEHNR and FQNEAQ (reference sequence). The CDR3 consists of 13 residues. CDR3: CASSPTEDYGYTF. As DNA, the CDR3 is TGTGCCAGCAGCCCGACGGAGGACTATGGCTACACCTTC.

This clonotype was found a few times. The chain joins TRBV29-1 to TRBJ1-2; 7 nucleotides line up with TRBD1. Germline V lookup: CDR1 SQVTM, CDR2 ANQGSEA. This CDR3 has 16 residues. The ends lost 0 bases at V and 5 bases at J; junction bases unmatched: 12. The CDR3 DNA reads TGCAGCGTTGAAGATTCCACAGGGGCGGGGGGTTATGGCTACACCTTC. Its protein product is CSVEDSTGAGGYGYTF.

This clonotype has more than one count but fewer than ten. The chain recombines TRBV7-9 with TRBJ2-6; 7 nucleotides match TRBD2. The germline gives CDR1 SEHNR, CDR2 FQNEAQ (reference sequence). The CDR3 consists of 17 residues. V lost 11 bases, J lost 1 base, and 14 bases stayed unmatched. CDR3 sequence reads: CAPFWGGDSSGANVLTF. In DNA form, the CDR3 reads TGTGCCCCATTCTGGGGGGGGGACTCGTCTGGGGCCAACGTCCTGACTTTC.

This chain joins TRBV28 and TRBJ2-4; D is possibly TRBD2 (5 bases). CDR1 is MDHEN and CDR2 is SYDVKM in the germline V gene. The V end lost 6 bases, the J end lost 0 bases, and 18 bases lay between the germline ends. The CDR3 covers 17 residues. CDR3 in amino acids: CASSPSGFRVAKNIQYF. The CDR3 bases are TGTGCCAGCAGCCCCTCGGGGTTTAGGGTAGCCAAAAACATTCAGTACTTC. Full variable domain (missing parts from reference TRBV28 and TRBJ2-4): DVKVTQSSRYLVKRTGEKVFLECVQDMDHENMFWYRQDPGLGLRLIYFSYDVKMKEKGDIPEGYSVSREKKERFSLILESASTNQTSMYLCASSPSGFRVAKNIQYFGAGTRLSVL.

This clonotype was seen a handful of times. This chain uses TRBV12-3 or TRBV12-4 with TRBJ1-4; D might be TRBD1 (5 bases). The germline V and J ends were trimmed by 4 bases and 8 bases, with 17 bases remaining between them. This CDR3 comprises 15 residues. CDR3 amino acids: CASSSYTLGGEKLFF. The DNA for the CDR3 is TGTGCCAGCAGTTCATACACCCTTGGGGGAGAAAAACTGTTTTTT.

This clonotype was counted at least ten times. CDR3 region: CASSYGGEGFYGYTF. CDR3 nucleotide sequence: TGTGCCAGCAGTTACGGGGGGGAGGGGTTCTATGGCTACACCTTC. The chain carries TRBV6-5 and TRBJ1-2; TRBD1 might be the D (5 bases). The length of the CDR3 is 15 residues. The V gene's germline CDR1 is MNHEY and CDR2 SVGAGI. Trimming removed 2 bases from V and 4 bases from J, with 14 bases in between.